A selection of T cell receptor beta chains follows, all from one sample in a study of identical twins. TCRdb independently ran MiXCR on the 5' RACE reads; one entry per CDR3 protein. Among hundreds of thousands of distinct CDR3 sequences listed, 24% were seen once. The same specimen was also included in a second study, on T cells expressing NK-cell markers.

The material sequenced was CD4+ T cells sorted from blood. The receptor set was obtained from a woman between 18 and 29 years old in good health. CDR3s include the opening cysteine and the closing phenylalanine or tryptophan. A D gene is named only where the DNA matches it firmly. A clone size is listed for some rows: how often the clone was seen (once, few, many), or a class if it is expanded.

clone size,D gene,V gene,J gene,CDR3 DNA,CDR3 protein
-,TRBD2,TRBV20-1,TRBJ2-3,TGCAGTGCGTCTCCGGGACTAGCGGTTTCGAATACGCAGTATTTT,CSASPGLAVSNTQYF
-,-,TRBV6-6,TRBJ1-1,TGTGCCAGCAGATACGAGGGGAACACTGAAGCTTTCTTT,CASRYEGNTEAFF
-,-,TRBV12-3/TRBV12-4,TRBJ1-1,TGTGCCAGCAGTTCCGGACAGCCTAAAGCTTTCTTT,CASSSGQPKAFF
few,TRBD1,TRBV10-3,TRBJ2-5,TGTGCCATCAGTGACCCGACAGGGTTCCAAGAGACCCAGTACTTC,CAISDPTGFQETQYF
few,-,TRBV29-1,TRBJ1-2,TGCAGCGTTGAAGGGGGGGTTGGCTACACCTTC,CSVEGGVGYTF
few,-,TRBV20-1,TRBJ1-1,TGCAGTGCTAGAGATCCTCTTGCAGGGACCGCTGAAGCTTTCTTT,CSARDPLAGTAEAFF
-,-,TRBV7-6,TRBJ2-3,TGTGCCAGCAGCTTAGTATGGGAAGCTACAGATACGCAGTATTTT,CASSLVWEATDTQYF
few,-,TRBV20-1,TRBJ2-1,TGCAGTGGATCTCCATCGCGGAATGAGCAGTTCTTC,CSGSPSRNEQFF
few,TRBD1,TRBV10-1,TRBJ2-3,TGCGCCAGCAGTGAGTCTCGGCGTCCGGGACAGGGCGCATTGGATACGCAGTATTTT,CASSESRRPGQGALDTQYF
many,TRBD2,TRBV6-6,TRBJ2-7,TGTGCCACCTCCGAGCGGGAACCCTACGAGCAGTACTTC,CATSEREPYEQYF
-,TRBD2,TRBV20-1,TRBJ2-5,TGCAGTGCTATGAGGGAGGGAGGCTGGCAAGAGACCCAGTACTTC,CSAMREGGWQETQYF
few,TRBD1,TRBV20-1,TRBJ2-3,TGCAGTGCTAGCTCCCGGGACAGGGCAACAGATACGCAGTATTTT,CSASSRDRATDTQYF
-,TRBD1,TRBV2,TRBJ2-7,TGTGCCAGCCTCGACAGGGGTTCTACCTACGAGCAGTACTTC,CASLDRGSTYEQYF
few,-,TRBV9,TRBJ1-1,TGTGCCAGCCGCCAAGGAAGCAATTTGAACACTGAAGCTTTCTTT,CASRQGSNLNTEAFF
few,TRBD2,TRBV5-5,TRBJ2-3,TGTGCCAGCAGCTGGGGGACTAGGACAGATACGCAGTATTTT,CASSWGTRTDTQYF
-,-,TRBV7-9,TRBJ2-1,TGTGCCAGCAGCTTAGTCCGGCCAGCAAATTGGGATGAGCAGTTCTTC,CASSLVRPANWDEQFF
few,-,TRBV10-2,TRBJ1-5,TGCGCCAGCAGCGCAAACAGATTTCAGCCCCAGCATTTT,CASSANRFQPQHF
-,-,TRBV7-9,TRBJ1-2,TGTGCCAGCAGCTTGGGATTTGGGGACGCAAGCTTC,CASSLGFGDASF
many,TRBD1,TRBV5-1,TRBJ2-5,TGCGCCAGCAGCTTGGCCGGGACAGGGGCGGAGGAGACCCAGTACTTC,CASSLAGTGAEETQYF
-,-,TRBV7-2,TRBJ1-1,TGTGCCAGCAGCTTACGGCGCCACGTCAACACTGAAGCTTTCTTT,CASSLRRHVNTEAFF
-,TRBD1,TRBV27,TRBJ2-7,TGTGCCAGCAGTGGTGACAGGGGGGGATTGCAGTACTTC,CASSGDRGGLQYF
few,-,TRBV6-5,TRBJ2-7,TGTGCCAGCAGTTACTATTCCGGGTACAGCGTATACGAGCAGTACTTC,CASSYYSGYSVYEQYF
-,TRBD1,TRBV10-3,TRBJ1-1,TGTGCCATCACTCTTGGACAGGGCATAGAGACTGAAGCTTTCTTT,CAITLGQGIETEAFF
many,-,TRBV5-1,TRBJ2-7,TGTGCCAGCAGTTTAGCCAGGTCCTACGAGCAGTACTTC,CASSLARSYEQYF
few,-,TRBV11-2,TRBJ2-2,TGTGCCAGCAGCTTAGGCGGGGTAGCCACCAGCCCCCCCGGGGAGCTGTTTTTT,CASSLGGVATSPPGELFF
many,-,TRBV10-3,TRBJ1-1,TGTGCCATCAGTGATGTTGACCTGAACACTGAAGCTTTCTTT,CAISDVDLNTEAFF
many,-,TRBV18,TRBJ2-5,TGTGCCAGCTCATCAGGACTGGTCCAAGAGACCCAGTACTTC,CASSSGLVQETQYF
few,-,TRBV6-1,TRBJ1-2,TGTGCCAGCAGACGGGACTACAACTATGGCTACACCTTC,CASRRDYNYGYTF
-,TRBD2,TRBV10-3,TRBJ2-3,TGTGCCATCAGGAGGAGCGGGGGGTCTAGCACAGATACGCAGTATTTT,CAIRRSGGSSTDTQYF
-,TRBD1,TRBV7-2,TRBJ1-5,TGTGCCAGCAGCGCGGGACAGGGGTTCACAGATACGCAGCATTTT,CASSAGQGFTDTQHF
-,-,TRBV12-3/TRBV12-4,TRBJ2-5,TGTGCCAGCAGTTTACAGGGTAGGGGAGAGACCCAGTACTTC,CASSLQGRGETQYF